This TCR beta chain is drawn from a study of T cell repertoires in cytomegalovirus infection (dated by TCRdb to the late 2010s). Context from the whole study: Recently identified HLA-C-restricted CMV epitopes, whose presentation resists viral immunomodulation, were targeted by peptide stimulations together with well-studied HLA-B-restricted epitopes. The HLA type of each donor mattered for the analysis, because public TCR beta signatures pointed to carriage of CMV infection along with the matching HLA type. Broader findings and caveats from the paper: Cumulative frequency of public TCR beta family members discriminated carriers of CMV infection plus the relevant HLA type in this cohort and an independent approximately 340-donor cohort. The ex vivo response was dominated by HLA-C-restricted CMV-specific TCR beta clonotypes, which also provided the single most frequent clonotype in two of eight donors.

The sample's treatment or condition label, decoded: in vitro stimulation with specific CMV peptide epitopes to enrich CMV-specific T cells. Sequencing used an Illumina HiSeq 1500. TCRdb trimmed public reads at Q25 via fastp, called clones via MiXCR and kept in-frame beta chains. Entries that share a CDR3 protein sequence are merged under the most common genes and DNA. This sample lists tens of thousands of distinct CDR3 sequences; roughly a quarter were detected once. 50% of the sample is in the top ten clones. From cysteine to phenylalanine, the CDR3 is 15 amino acids long. Only the CDR3 portion is preserved as DNA: 45 bases, with reading frame beginning at the first base. The germline V gene specifies WSHSY as CDR1 and SAAADI as CDR2. V loses 0 bases of germline sequence and J loses 3 bases, and the interval between the two ends is 11 bases. Note on this clonotype: Its antigen has not been determined. Per-base qualities were not stored, and no clone one base away is much larger.

The clonotype comes from a human donor in good health (CMV status not recorded). Some clones in this sample may be carry-over from other donors' samples. Material: CD8+ T cells from cultured PBMCs, obtained from culture after CMV antigen stimulation. Rearrangement joined TRBV10-2 to TRBJ1-1; the D gene is unclear. The CDR3 region has the sequence CASSESRFSDTEAFF. The nucleotides are TGCGCCAGCAGTGAGTCGCGTTTTAGTGACACTGAAGCTTTCTTT.